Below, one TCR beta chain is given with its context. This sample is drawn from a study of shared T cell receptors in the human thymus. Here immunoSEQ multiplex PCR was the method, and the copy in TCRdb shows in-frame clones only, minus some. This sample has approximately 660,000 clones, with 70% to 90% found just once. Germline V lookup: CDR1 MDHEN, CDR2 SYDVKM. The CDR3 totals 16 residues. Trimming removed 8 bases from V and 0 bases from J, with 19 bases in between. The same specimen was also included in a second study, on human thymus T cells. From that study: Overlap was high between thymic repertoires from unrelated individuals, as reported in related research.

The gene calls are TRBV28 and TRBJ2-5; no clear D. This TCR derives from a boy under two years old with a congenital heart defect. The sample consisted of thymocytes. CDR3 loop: CASGPRGRPYQETQYF. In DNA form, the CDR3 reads TGTGCCAGCGGCCCCCGAGGCAGACCGTACCAAGAGACCCAGTACTTC. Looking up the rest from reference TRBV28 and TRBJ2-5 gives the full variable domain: DVKVTQSSRYLVKRTGEKVFLECVQDMDHENMFWYRQDPGLGLRLIYFSYDVKMKEKGDIPEGYSVSREKKERFSLILESASTNQTSMYLCASGPRGRPYQETQYFGPGTRLLVL.